The sequence of this T cell receptor beta chain was determined in a study of monozygotic twins with inflammatory bowel disease. Study outcomes and limitations: Healthy co-twins had higher TCRbeta inverse Simpson diversity than their IBD twins.

With regard to this clonotype: What it binds is not known.

The CDR3 spans 13 residues. The germline V gene encodes CDR1 SEHNR and CDR2 FQNEAQ (reference sequence). TCRdb reprocessed the 5' RACE reads, keeping one entry per CDR3 protein, no DNA. This sample lists some 400,000 distinct CDR3 sequences; its ten largest clones have 2% to 2.5%. This sequence joins TRBV7-9 and TRBJ2-1; the D call from TCRdb, TRBD1, cannot be confirmed without DNA. The sequenced material came from blood. The clonotype originates from a human donor with ulcerative colitis or Crohn's disease, or a healthy co-twin of an affected twin (not recorded which). CDR3 sequence: CASSPTGGDEQFF.